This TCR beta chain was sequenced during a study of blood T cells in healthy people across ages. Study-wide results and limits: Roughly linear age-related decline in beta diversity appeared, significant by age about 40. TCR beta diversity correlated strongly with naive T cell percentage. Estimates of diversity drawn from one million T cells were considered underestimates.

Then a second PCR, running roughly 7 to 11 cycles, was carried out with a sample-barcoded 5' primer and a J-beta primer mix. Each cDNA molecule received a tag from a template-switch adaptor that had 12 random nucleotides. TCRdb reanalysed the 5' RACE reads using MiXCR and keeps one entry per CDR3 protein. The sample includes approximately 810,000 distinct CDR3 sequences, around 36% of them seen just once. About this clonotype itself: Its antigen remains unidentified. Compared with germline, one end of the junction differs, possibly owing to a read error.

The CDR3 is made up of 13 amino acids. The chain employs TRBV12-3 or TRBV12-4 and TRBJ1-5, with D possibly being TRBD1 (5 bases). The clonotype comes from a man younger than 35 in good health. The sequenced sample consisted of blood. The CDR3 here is CAGSLGGNQPQHF. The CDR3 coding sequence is TGTGCCGGCAGTTTAGGGGGCAATCAGCCCCAGCATTTT.